These T cell receptor beta chains were read from a single sample in a study of blood T cell repertoires in COVID-19. Profiled with immunoSEQ multiplex PCR; TCRdb holds only in-frame clones, not every one. The sample includes a few hundred thousand clones, 83% seen only once; the top ten take 0.95% to 1.5%. The sequencing sample was made of peripheral blood. Source of these receptors: a woman in her 50s with acute or convalescent COVID-19. CDR3s include the opening cysteine and the closing phenylalanine or tryptophan. D genes are given only for firm matches. Size is omitted from some rows. Given values are once, few, many or a class for expanded clones.

>TRBD2|17|TRBJ2-3|once|TRBV7-2
TGTGCCAGCAGCCCTCGGACTAGCGGGACTAGCACAGATACGCAGTATTTT
CASSPRTSGTSTDTQYF
>TRBD1|15|TRBJ2-5|NA|TRBV3-1/TRBV3-2
TGTGCCAGCAGCCAAGATGGACAGGGCCGAGAGACCCAGTACTTC
CASSQDGQGRETQYF
>NA|14|TRBJ2-2|NA|TRBV2
TGTGCCAGCAGGGCTGATATAAACACCGGGGAGCTGTTTTTT
CASRADINTGELFF
>TRBD1|15|TRBJ2-3|once|TRBV6-4
TGTGCCAGCAGTGTCGGGACAGGGGACACAGATACGCAGTATTTT
CASSVGTGDTDTQYF
>NA|12|TRBJ2-2|NA|TRBV5-1
TGCGCCAGCAGGGAGACAGAAGAGGAGCTGTTTTTT
CASRETEEELFF
>TRBD2|15|TRBJ2-5|NA|TRBV13
TGTGCCAGCAGCCCCCGACTAGCGGGTGAAGAGACCCAGTACTTC
CASSPRLAGEETQYF
>NA|15|TRBJ2-4|NA|TRBV3-1/TRBV3-2
TGTGCCAGCAGCCTCACCGAGGTAGCCAAAAACATTCAGTACTTC
CASSLTEVAKNIQYF
>NA|15|TRBJ2-7|NA|TRBV6-5
TGTGCCAGCAGTCGGAGGCTGGGGAGCTCCTACGAGCAGTACTTC
CASSRRLGSSYEQYF
>TRBD2|16|TRBJ2-2|NA|TRBV11-2
TGTGCCAGCAGCTTAAGCGTAGTAGCGGGAGTCGGGGAGCTGTTTTTT
CASSLSVVAGVGELFF
>TRBD2|16|TRBJ2-1|NA|TRBV6-1
TGTGCCAGCAGTGCGTCGACTAGCGGGAGGGCCCATGAGCAGTTCTTC
CASSASTSGRAHEQFF
>NA|13|TRBJ1-1|NA|TRBV10-3
TGTGCCATCAGTGAGTGGGGCTACACTGAAGCTTTCTTT
CAISEWGYTEAFF
>NA|15|TRBJ1-3|once|TRBV19
TGTGCCAGTACCGAGTACTCCTACTCTGGAAACACCATATATTTT
CASTEYSYSGNTIYF
>NA|15|TRBJ2-6|NA|TRBV2
TGTGCCAGCAGTATCCAGGGTTCTGGGGCCAACGTCCTGACTTTC
CASSIQGSGANVLTF
>NA|14|TRBJ1-5|NA|TRBV7-9
TGTGCCAGCAGCTTAGGCGGTGTAGGACAGCCCCAGCATTTT
CASSLGGVGQPQHF
>TRBD1|14|TRBJ1-2|NA|TRBV7-2
TGTGCCAGCATTCGGGACAGTTCTAACTATGGCTACACCTTC
CASIRDSSNYGYTF
>TRBD1|12|TRBJ1-1|NA|TRBV29-1
TGCAGCGTCCCGACAGGGTACACTGAAGCTTTCTTT
CSVPTGYTEAFF
>NA|13|TRBJ1-4|NA|TRBV30
TGTGCCTGGAGTGGCGAACGGGGTGAAAAACTGTTTTTT
CAWSGERGEKLFF
>NA|15|TRBJ2-5|NA|TRBV5-8
TGTGCCAGCAGCTCCGAAAAGCAGGGGCCGGAGACCCAGTACTTC
CASSSEKQGPETQYF
>NA|21|TRBJ2-5|NA|TRBV6-2/TRBV6-3
TGTGCCAGCAGTTACTCGAGGAACGTAAGGTCCTGGAAGGCGCAACAAGAGACCCAGTACTTC
CASSYSRNVRSWKAQQETQYF
>TRBD1|14|TRBJ1-1|NA|TRBV5-1
TGCGCCAGCAGCGCACAGGGGGAAGGCACTGAAGCTTTCTTT
CASSAQGEGTEAFF
>TRBD2|16|TRBJ2-5|NA|TRBV5-6
TGTGCCAGCAGCTTGGGTAGCGGGACGTACCAAGAGACCCAGTACTTC
CASSLGSGTYQETQYF
>NA|16|TRBJ2-3|NA|TRBV7-7
TGTGCCAGCAGCCCCTCCTCACAAGGGGGCACAGATACGCAGTATTTT
CASSPSSQGGTDTQYF
>NA|16|TRBJ1-1|NA|TRBV3-1/TRBV3-2
TGTGCCAGCAGCAATGTTTACGAGGGTTACCGAACTGAAGCTTTCTTT
CASSNVYEGYRTEAFF
>NA|12|TRBJ1-1|NA|TRBV18
TGTGCCAGCTCACCTGGACAGTTTGAAGCTTTCTTT
CASSPGQFEAFF
>TRBD2|14|TRBJ2-5|once|TRBV20-1
TGCAGTGCTAGTCGCCCGGGGGGAGGAGAGACCCAGTACTTC
CSASRPGGGETQYF
>NA|17|TRBJ1-3|NA|TRBV21-1
TGTGCCAGCAGCAAAGACCTCAACATTTACTCTGGAAACACCATATATTTT
CASSKDLNIYSGNTIYF
>NA|17|TRBJ2-5|NA|TRBV6-1
TGTGCCAGCAGTGAAATCATTAGACAGGGAGGCCAAGAGACCCAGTACTTC
CASSEIIRQGGQETQYF
>NA|15|TRBJ2-5|once|TRBV7-8
TGTGCCAGCAGCGGCACAGGGATTATTCAAGAGACCCAGTACTTC
CASSGTGIIQETQYF
>NA|18|TRBJ1-6|NA|TRBV7-6
TGTGCCAGCAGCAGGGATACCGGGATCTATAACCCTTCGTCACCCCTCCACTTT
CASSRDTGIYNPSSPLHF
>NA|14|TRBJ2-1|NA|TRBV9
TGTGCCAGCAGCGTAGCTACGACATTAAATGAGCAGTTCTTC
CASSVATTLNEQFF
>NA|13|TRBJ1-2|NA|TRBV5-1
TGCGCCAGCAGCTTGGACAGCAACTATGGCTACACCTTC
CASSLDSNYGYTF
>NA|13|TRBJ2-1|NA|TRBV29-1
TGCAGCGTTGAGGGGCTTGGTCGGAATGAGCAGTTCTTC
CSVEGLGRNEQFF
>TRBD1|16|TRBJ2-7|NA|TRBV6-2/TRBV6-3
TGTGCCAGCAGTTACTCGCGGGACAGGGAAACCTACGAGCAGTACTTC
CASSYSRDRETYEQYF
>NA|16|TRBJ1-1|NA|TRBV5-6
TGTGCCAGCAGCCCCGGGGGGGGGCGAACGGGCACTGAAGCTTTCTTT
CASSPGGGRTGTEAFF
>NA|15|TRBJ1-2|few|TRBV28
TGTGCCAGCAGTCCCGGGGACACCCCTAACTATGGCTACACCTTC
CASSPGDTPNYGYTF
>NA|14|TRBJ2-1|once|TRBV3-1/TRBV3-2
TGTGCCAGCAGCCAAGCCGCTAAATACAATGAGCAGTTCTTC
CASSQAAKYNEQFF
>NA|13|TRBJ2-1|NA|TRBV7-2
TGTGCCAGCAGCTTATTGATGGGCGCCGAGCAGTTCTTC
CASSLLMGAEQFF
>NA|11|TRBJ1-4|NA|TRBV20-1
TGCAGTGTTCACAGGGTTGAAAAACTGTTTTTT
CSVHRVEKLFF
>NA|12|TRBJ2-3|NA|TRBV5-1
TGCGCCAGCAGGAGGGGCACAGATACGCAGTATTTT
CASRRGTDTQYF
>TRBD1|21|TRBJ2-4|NA|TRBV10-3
TGTGCCATCAGTGAGTTTTCTACGTCCCGGGACAGGGAGAAGCAGGGAAACATTCAGTACTTC
CAISEFSTSRDREKQGNIQYF
>NA|13|TRBJ1-1|NA|TRBV2
TGTGCCAGCAGTGAGGCCACACACACTGAAGCTTTCTTT
CASSEATHTEAFF
>NA|14|TRBJ1-3|NA|TRBV2
TGTGCCAGCAGCATACAGGGCTCTGGAAACACCATATATTTT
CASSIQGSGNTIYF
>NA|13|TRBJ1-2|NA|TRBV30
TGTGCCCGTACCCTAGTGGGTAACTATGGCTACACCTTC
CARTLVGNYGYTF